The clone carrying this T cell receptor beta chain was counted between two and nine times. Its antigen remains unknown. Several immunoSEQ 96-well plates shared each subset's DNA, each plate a replicate. A 200 ng quantity of DNA, tens of thousands of T cell genomes, went into the sorted-subset replicate PCRs. Sequenced by immunoSEQ multiplex PCR; TCRdb stores in-frame clones only, minus some. The sample lists 550,000 to 700,000 clones, 60% to 75% occurring once. Germline lookup yields CDR1 LGHNA and CDR2 YNFKEQ. This CDR3 spans 16 amino acids. Trimming removed 1 base from V and 0 bases from J, with 11 bases in between. This specimen comes from a study of shared clonotypes between healthy human individuals. Overall study results and limits: Four donors shared approximately 5% of their naive CD4 clonotypes.

The sequenced material came from memory CD4+ T cells sorted from blood. Subset specified: CD45RA-negative fraction. The chain uses TRBV4-2 and TRBJ2-3; no reliable D call. This receptor was taken from a woman in her twenties or thirties in good health. CDR3 protein: CASSQVGYSSTDTQYF. As DNA, the CDR3 is TGTGCCAGCAGCCAAGTTGGTTACTCTAGCACAGATACGCAGTATTTT.